This T cell receptor beta chain was found in a study of T cell responses to AZD1222 COVID-19 vaccine. Trimming took 5 bases from V and 1 from J; bases not matched to a gene: 2. Germline V gene sequence: CDR1 SNHLY, CDR2 FYNNEI. This CDR3 contains 14 residues. TCRdb's table, derived via immunoSEQ multiplex PCR, lists solely in-frame clones and lacks some. Among over 120,000 clones listed, 92% were seen once. The source material was peripheral blood, sampled on day 0 of AZD1222 vaccination. The chain links TRBV2 to TRBJ2-1; TRBD2 matches 7 bases. This TCR derives from an adult in good health. The CDR3 region has the DNA TGTGCCAGCAGTCCTAGCGGTTCCTACAATGAGCAGTTCTTC. Translated, it gives CASSPSGSYNEQFF. The entire variable domain, with the rest obtained from reference TRBV2 and TRBJ2-1, is as follows: EPEVTQTPSHQVTQMGQEVILRCVPISNHLYFYWYRQILGQKVEFLVSFYNNEISEKSEIFDDQFSVERPDGSNFTLKIRSTKLEDSAMYFCASSPSGSYNEQFFGPGTRLTVL.